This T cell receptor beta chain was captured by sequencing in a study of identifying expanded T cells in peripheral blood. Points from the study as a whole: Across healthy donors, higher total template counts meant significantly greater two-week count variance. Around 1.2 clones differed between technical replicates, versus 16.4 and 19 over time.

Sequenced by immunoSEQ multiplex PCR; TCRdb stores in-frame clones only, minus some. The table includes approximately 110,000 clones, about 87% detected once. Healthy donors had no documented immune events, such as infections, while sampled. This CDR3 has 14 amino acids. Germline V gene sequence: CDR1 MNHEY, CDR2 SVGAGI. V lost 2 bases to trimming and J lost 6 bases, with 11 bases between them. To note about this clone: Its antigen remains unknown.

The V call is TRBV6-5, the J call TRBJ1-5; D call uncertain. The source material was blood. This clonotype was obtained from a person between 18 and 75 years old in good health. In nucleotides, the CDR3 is TGTGCCAGCAGTTACCTAGTCAACGGTCAGCCCCAGCATTTT. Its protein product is CASSYLVNGQPQHF.